These T cell receptor beta chains were read from a single sample in a study of vaccination effects on CD4 cells after COVID-19. Clones were sequenced by immunoSEQ multiplex PCR, and TCRdb holds only the in-frame ones, with some missing. Of under 20,000 clones in the sample, approximately 81% were seen once. These receptors lack a known antigen. The sample here was CD4+ T cells from PBMCs cultured with SARS-CoV-2 spike peptides, taken before COVID-19 vaccination. The receptors were sampled from a human donor who had a prior SARS-CoV-2 infection. The CDR3 runs from the conserved cysteine through the conserved F or W. A D gene is named only where the DNA matches it firmly. Clone size appears in some rows only: once, few, many, or a class for an expanded clone.

length,size,V,J,D,DNA,CDR3
16,few,TRBV28,TRBJ1-5,TRBD1,TGTGCCAGCAGTTCGGACGGCAGGGGGCATAATCAGCCCCAGCATTTT,CASSSDGRGHNQPQHF
18,.,TRBV4-2,TRBJ2-7,TRBD2,TGTGCCAGCAGCCAAAGGTGGGCTAGCGGGGGCCTCTCCTACGAGCAGTACTTC,CASSQRWASGGLSYEQYF
15,once,TRBV6-5,TRBJ1-2,.,TGTGCCAGCAGTTATTTTCAACCCGGGCTTTATGGCTACACCTTC,CASSYFQPGLYGYTF
13,few,TRBV19,TRBJ2-1,TRBD1,TGTGCCAGTAGTAATCTGGGGGACAGTGAGCAGTTCTTC,CASSNLGDSEQFF
13,.,TRBV2,TRBJ2-3,.,TGTGCCAGCAGTGCTATGGGAGCAGATACGCAGTATTTT,CASSAMGADTQYF
13,.,TRBV11-3,TRBJ1-1,.,TGTGCCGGGACGGACAGAAAGAACACTGAAGCTTTCTTT,CAGTDRKNTEAFF
17,.,TRBV24-1,TRBJ2-1,TRBD1,TGTGCCACCAGTGATTGGGACAGGGAACAAGGCTACAATGAGCAGTTCTTC,CATSDWDREQGYNEQFF
14,few,TRBV19,TRBJ2-1,.,TGTGCCAGTAGTACCAGGAATAGGGGTAGGGGGCAGTTCTTC,CASSTRNRGRGQFF
17,.,TRBV27,TRBJ1-1,TRBD1,TGTGCCAGCAGTTTATCGAGGGGACAGGGGGCTAGCACTGAAGCTTTCTTT,CASSLSRGQGASTEAFF
16,.,TRBV7-2,TRBJ2-7,TRBD2,TGTGCCAGCAGTCGAACTAGCGGGGGGATTACCTACGAGCAGTACTTC,CASSRTSGGITYEQYF
14,.,TRBV6-5,TRBJ2-5,.,TGTGCCAGCAGGCGGGCCTCATTTCTTGAGACCCAGTACTTC,CASRRASFLETQYF
15,once,TRBV9,TRBJ2-1,.,TGTGCCAGCAGCCCCCCGGGAGACTGGGGCAATGAGCAGTTCTTC,CASSPPGDWGNEQFF
15,few,TRBV7-3,TRBJ2-1,TRBD2,TGTGCCAGCAGCTTCAGCGGGAGGGAGTACAATGAGCAGTTCTTC,CASSFSGREYNEQFF
15,.,TRBV7-2,TRBJ2-5,.,TGTGCCAGCAGCTTACTTTTGTCCGGTGGTGAGACCCAGTACTTC,CASSLLLSGGETQYF
17,.,TRBV27,TRBJ2-3,TRBD2,TGTGCCAGCAGTTTAATAGGGACTACACAAGGCACAGATACGCAGTATTTT,CASSLIGTTQGTDTQYF
16,few,TRBV7-9,TRBJ1-2,.,TGTGCCAGCAGCCCCCTGGGGGGGGGAACTAACTATGGCTACACCTTC,CASSPLGGGTNYGYTF
15,few,TRBV5-1,TRBJ2-2,.,TGCGCCAGCAGCTTAGGAGCTACAGGCACCGGGGAGCTGTTTTTT,CASSLGATGTGELFF
15,.,TRBV18,TRBJ1-2,.,TGTGCCAGCTCACCATTCTCCGGAGGGGGTGATGGCTACACCTTC,CASSPFSGGGDGYTF
15,few,TRBV19,TRBJ1-5,.,TGTGCCAGTAGTATGACGGACAGCGCCAATCAGCCCCAGCATTTT,CASSMTDSANQPQHF
15,.,TRBV27,TRBJ1-4,TRBD1,TGTGCCAGCAGTTTAAAAGCGACAGGGTGGGAAAAACTGTTTTTT,CASSLKATGWEKLFF
16,.,TRBV27,TRBJ1-4,TRBD1,TGTGCCAGCAGTTCCCTAGACAGGGGCGGTCATGAAAAACTGTTTTTT,CASSSLDRGGHEKLFF
15,once,TRBV5-4,TRBJ2-5,TRBD2,TGTGCCAGCAGCTTGTGGCGGGAGGGAAAAGAGACCCAGTACTTC,CASSLWREGKETQYF
16,medium-sized,TRBV7-8,TRBJ2-2,TRBD1,TGTGCCAGCTGGAGGACAGGGGTCGTGAACACCGGGGAGCTGTTTTTT,CASWRTGVVNTGELFF
15,.,TRBV29-1,TRBJ2-3,TRBD1,TGCAGCGGCCAGGGACAGGGGGATTGGACAGATACGCAGTATTTT,CSGQGQGDWTDTQYF
16,.,TRBV6-2/TRBV6-3,TRBJ2-2,TRBD1,TGTGCCAGCAGTATCCGGGACAGGGTTGGAACCGGGGAGCTGTTTTTT,CASSIRDRVGTGELFF
13,.,TRBV27,TRBJ1-2,.,TGTGCCAGCAGTTTAACAGGGAACTATGGCTACACCTTC,CASSLTGNYGYTF
11,.,TRBV20-1,TRBJ1-1,.,TGCAGTGCTATCAGGAACACTGAAGCTTTCTTT,CSAIRNTEAFF
14,once,TRBV7-6,TRBJ2-3,.,TGTGCCAGCAGCTTTAGGGAACGCACAGATTCGCAGTATTTT,CASSFRERTDSQYF
15,.,TRBV4-2,TRBJ1-4,.,TGTGCCAGCAGCCTCAACAGGCAGACTAATGAAAAACTGTTTTTT,CASSLNRQTNEKLFF
15,once,TRBV27,TRBJ1-2,.,TGTGCCAGCAGTAGATCCGGGACCGCGAACTATGGCTACACCTTC,CASSRSGTANYGYTF
14,.,TRBV19,TRBJ2-4,.,TGTGCCAGCCATACCAGGGGAGCCAAAAACATTCAGTACTTC,CASHTRGAKNIQYF
14,.,TRBV3-1/TRBV3-2,TRBJ1-2,.,TGTGCCAGCAGCCAAGATGCAGGGGACTATGGCTACACCTTC,CASSQDAGDYGYTF
14,.,TRBV15,TRBJ1-5,.,TGTGCCACCGGTGAGGGGCGAGGCAATCAGCCCCAGCATTTT,CATGEGRGNQPQHF
16,few,TRBV5-1,TRBJ2-2,TRBD1,TGCGCCAGCAGCTTCCAACAGGGGGCGAGCACCGGGGAGCTGTTTTTT,CASSFQQGASTGELFF
20,.,TRBV11-3,TRBJ1-3,.,TGTGCCAGCAGCTTAGTGAGGCCAGGGAGACGGACGGTAGGTGGAAACACCATATATTTT,CASSLVRPGRRTVGGNTIYF
15,few,TRBV5-4,TRBJ2-2,TRBD1,TGTGCCAGCAGCTCCCGGACAGGGGGCAACGGGGAGCTGTTTTTT,CASSSRTGGNGELFF
14,.,TRBV10-1,TRBJ1-5,.,TGCGCCAACGAGGGGGGAGGAGAGAATCAGCCCCAGCATTTT,CANEGGGENQPQHF
15,.,TRBV18,TRBJ1-3,.,TGTGCCAGCTCACCTCTTGACAGGTCTGGAAACACCATATATTTT,CASSPLDRSGNTIYF
15,.,TRBV19,TRBJ1-2,TRBD1,TGTGCCAGTAGGACATCGCCCGCAGGGGGCTTTGGCTACACCTTC,CASRTSPAGGFGYTF